This T cell receptor beta chain was identified in a study of blood T cell repertoires in COVID-19. Study at large: The United States, Italy and Spain provided the acute and convalescent COVID-19 samples. PBMCs, B-cell-depleted T cells, or T cells were the source of the cDNA or gDNA that made up the material.

Authors' processing steps: Estimation of nucleated cell counts relied on the amplification of reference gene primers. Generated by immunoSEQ multiplex PCR, the TCRdb table keeps only in-frame clones and is missing some. Clone size and the V and J calls come from that table; the DNA yielded D and trimming. This sample yields roughly 220,000 clones, of which around 90% are seen a single time; 3% belongs to the top ten. Trimming shortened V by 1 base and J by 5 bases, and 18 bases separated the two germline ends. In germline, CDR1 is SGHNT, CDR2 YYREEE (reference sequence). CDR3 length: 16 amino acids. This chain joins TRBV5-4 and TRBJ2-5, with a possible D match to TRBD2 (5 bases). The receptor comes from a man in his sixties with acute or convalescent COVID-19. Sequenced: peripheral blood. As DNA, the CDR3 is TGTGCCAGCAGCTTGTTCCCCCTCGGAGGCCACGAGACCCAGTACTTC. It encodes CASSLFPLGGHETQYF.